A single sample gave rise to the 6 T cell receptor beta chains below, sequenced in a study of shared clonotypes between healthy human individuals (dated by TCRdb to the early 2020s). The library was generated by the immunoSEQ multiplex PCR assay. The clones in this table, taken by TCRdb from immuneACCESS, are in-frame only. Not every clone is retained; where verified, under half of the shortfall comes from an unresolved V gene, and the cause of the rest is unknown. The sample includes nearly 1,000,000 clones, with roughly 72% observed a single time. About 1.5% of the sample comes from the top ten. Material: memory CD4+ T cells sorted from blood. The cell subset or site label, read with the paper, signifies: CD45RA-negative fraction. Receptors were obtained from a man younger than 35 in good health.

The rearrangement links TRBV19 to TRBJ1-6; 8 bases align to TRBD1. This CDR3 region has 16 residues. The V gene end was trimmed by 4 bases and the J gene end by 13 bases; junction bases not matched to a gene: 15. In germline, CDR1 is LNHDA, CDR2 SQIVND (reference sequence). The CDR3 bases are TGTGCCAGTAGTACTTCCGGGACAGGCTTGGGGTCGCCCCTCCACTTT. As protein: CASSTSGTGLGSPLHF.

A word on this clone: Other DNA sequences of this sample code for an identical CDR3. The genes are TRBV6-5 and TRBJ2-3, with D unresolved. Germline CDR1 reads MNHEY; CDR2 reads SVGAGI. Trimming left V 0 bases short and J 0 bases short, with 7 bases between. The CDR3 runs 15 residues. CDR3 sequence: CASSYSALSTDTQYF. The DNA of the CDR3 is TGTGCCAGCAGTTACTCGGCTCTTAGCACAGATACGCAGTATTTT.

The rearrangement uses TRBV7-2 and TRBJ1-5; 10 bases are shared with TRBD1. Trimming took 3 bases from V and 0 from J; bases not matched to a gene: 8. Germline V CDR1 and CDR2: SGHTA, FQGNSA. The CDR3 is 18 residues long. In nucleotides, the CDR3 is TGTGCCAGCAGCTTCCGGACAGGGGGTGGTTATAGCAATCAGCCCCAGCATTTT. Protein product: CASSFRTGGGYSNQPQHF.

With regard to this clone: The sample holds other DNA sequences that translate to the same CDR3. This chain joins TRBV5-1 and TRBJ2-5, with D maybe TRBD1 (6 bases). Germline V CDR1 and CDR2: SGHRS, YFSETQ. V was pared by 3 bases and J by 4 bases, with 13 bases between. The CDR3 has 14 residues. The CDR3 DNA reads TGCGCCAGCAGCTCCCAGGGGATTCGAGAGACCCAGTACTTC. It yields the protein CASSSQGIRETQYF.

The V gene is TRBV7-2, the J gene TRBJ2-7, with D tentatively TRBD1 (6 bases). The V and J ends lost 0 bases and 2 bases respectively, with 11 bases between them. This CDR3 comprises 15 residues. CDR1 and CDR2 (germline): SGHTA, FQGNSA. The CDR3 coding sequence is TGTGCCAGCAGCTTAGCGGCGGACAGAACCTACGAGCAGTACTTC. Translated: CASSLAADRTYEQYF.

The chain links TRBV6-1 to TRBJ1-2; D is uncertain. The V end was cut by 2 bases, the J end by 5 bases, with 15 bases between. This CDR3 spans 15 amino acids. Looked up from germline, CDR1 is MNHNS and CDR2 is SASEGT. CDR3 in DNA: TGTGCCAGCAGTGAATTCGCCGGGGAGAAGTATGGCTACACCTTC. It translates to CASSEFAGEKYGYTF.